Listed below are T cell receptor beta chains from one sample, sequenced in a study of T cell responses to AZD1222 COVID-19 vaccine. Here immunoSEQ multiplex PCR was the method, and the copy in TCRdb shows in-frame clones only, minus some. Among about 150,000 clones listed, about 90% were seen once. The sequences come from peripheral blood, collected 28 days after the second AZD1222 dose. Receptors were obtained from an adult who received the AZD1222 COVID-19 vaccine. CDR3s include the opening cysteine and the closing phenylalanine or tryptophan. D genes are given only for firm matches. The size of a clone is reported for some rows only, either as once, few or many, or as a class for expanded clones.

j_call v_call clone_size d_call cdr3_nt cdr3_aa
TRBJ2-2 TRBV30 once TRBD2 TGTGCCTGGACCTTCGGAGCGGGAGCCGGGGAGCTGTTTTTT CAWTFGAGAGELFF
TRBJ1-3 TRBV7-2 once - TGTGCCAGCAGCTTATCCCCTACAGGCGTAACTGAGCGAAACACCATATATTTT CASSLSPTGVTERNTIYF
TRBJ1-6 TRBV5-6 - TRBD1 TGTGCCAGCACGCCAGGGGGGACAGGGAATTCACCCCTCCACTTT CASTPGGTGNSPLHF
TRBJ2-3 TRBV21-1 - - TGTGCCAGCAGCAAAAGCGGGGGGCCTTGCACAGATACGCAGTATTTT CASSKSGGPCTDTQYF
TRBJ2-7 TRBV6-1 - TRBD2 TGTGCCAGCAGTGCCGGCGGGGGGGCGGCAACCTACGAGCAGTACTTC CASSAGGGAATYEQYF
TRBJ2-1 TRBV10-3 - TRBD2 TGTGCCATCAGACTAGCGGTGAACAATGAGCAGTTCTTC CAIRLAVNNEQFF
TRBJ2-1 TRBV19 - TRBD1 TGTGCCAGTGGCACAGGGGGACATGAGCAGTTCTTC CASGTGGHEQFF
TRBJ1-5 TRBV28 once - TGTGCCAGCAGTCTAAGGGTTCAGCCCCAGCATTTT CASSLRVQPQHF
TRBJ2-6 TRBV19 - - TGTGCCAGTAGTATGGATTCGGGCTCTGGGGCCAACGTCCTGACTTTC CASSMDSGSGANVLTF
TRBJ1-2 TRBV19 - - TGTGCCAGCCACCGTCGTCGAGGCAGGCTGAACTATGGCTACACCTTC CASHRRRGRLNYGYTF
TRBJ2-3 TRBV5-1 once TRBD2 TGCGCCAGCAGCATAGGGACTAGCGGGGGGACAGATACGCAGTATTTT CASSIGTSGGTDTQYF
TRBJ1-3 TRBV6-6 - - TGTGCCAGCAACACGGGGGGTTCCCGCGGAAACACCATATATTTT CASNTGGSRGNTIYF
TRBJ1-4 TRBV28 once - TGTGCCAGCAAGATATCCCCCCATGAAAAACTGTTTTTT CASKISPHEKLFF
TRBJ2-1 TRBV2 - TRBD1 TGTGCCAGCAGTGGACAGGGCAATGAGCAGTTCTTC CASSGQGNEQFF
TRBJ2-5 TRBV11-2 - - TGTGCCAGCAGCTTAATGCGGGGTAGGGAGACCCAGTACTTC CASSLMRGRETQYF
TRBJ2-4 TRBV27 - - TGTGCCAGCAGTGCGCTGACTAGACAGGAATCAAACATTCAGTACTTC CASSALTRQESNIQYF
TRBJ1-2 TRBV3-1/TRBV3-2 - - TGTGCCAGCAGCCGCGAGGGTTCGGGGAGCTATGGCTACACCTTC CASSREGSGSYGYTF
TRBJ2-7 TRBV28 - - TGTGCCAGCAGCACTAACTACGAGCAGTACTTC CASSTNYEQYF